This T cell receptor beta chain was documented in a study of cytomegalovirus exposure and HLA in healthy donors. The CDR3 sequence is 12 residues long. V lost 1 base, J lost 4 bases, and 6 bases lay in between. CDR1 is GTSNPN, CDR2 SVGIG, per germline (reference sequence). Both 60 Vbeta primers and 13 Jbeta primers went into the PCR. Generated by immunoSEQ multiplex PCR, the TCRdb table keeps only in-frame clones and is missing some. The table has under 150,000 clones, approximately 61% seen once; the top ten hold around 2.5%. The receptor was derived from a woman aged 35 to 49 in good health and CMV-seronegative. The sequenced sample was PBMCs. This chain uses TRBV30 with TRBJ2-3; no definite D call. The CDR3 DNA follows: TGTGCCTGGAGTGGTCTTTCAGATACGCAGTATTTT. Its protein is CAWSGLSDTQYF.